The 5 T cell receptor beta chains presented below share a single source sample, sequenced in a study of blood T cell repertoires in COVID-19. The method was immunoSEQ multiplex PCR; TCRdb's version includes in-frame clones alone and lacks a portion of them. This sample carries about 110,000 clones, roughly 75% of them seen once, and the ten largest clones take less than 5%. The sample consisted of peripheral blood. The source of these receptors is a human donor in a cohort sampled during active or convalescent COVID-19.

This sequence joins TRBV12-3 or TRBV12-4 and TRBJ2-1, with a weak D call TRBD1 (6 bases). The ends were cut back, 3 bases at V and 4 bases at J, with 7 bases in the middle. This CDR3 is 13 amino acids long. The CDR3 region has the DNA TGTGCCAGCAGTTTTAGGGGGTACAATGAGCAGTTCTTC. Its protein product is CASSFRGYNEQFF.

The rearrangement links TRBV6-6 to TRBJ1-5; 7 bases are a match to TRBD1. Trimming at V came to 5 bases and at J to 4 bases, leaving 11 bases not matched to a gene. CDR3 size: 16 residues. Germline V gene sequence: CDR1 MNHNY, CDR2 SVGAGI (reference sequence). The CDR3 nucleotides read TGTGCCAGCAGTCCCCTCTCGACAGGGAAGAATCAGCCCCAGCATTTT. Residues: CASSPLSTGKNQPQHF.

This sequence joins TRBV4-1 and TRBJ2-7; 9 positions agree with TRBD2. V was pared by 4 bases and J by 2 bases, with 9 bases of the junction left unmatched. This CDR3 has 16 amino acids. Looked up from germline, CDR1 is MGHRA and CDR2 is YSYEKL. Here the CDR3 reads CASSPPGLAKTYEQYF. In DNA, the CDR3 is TGCGCCAGCAGCCCACCGGGACTAGCAAAAACCTACGAGCAGTACTTC.

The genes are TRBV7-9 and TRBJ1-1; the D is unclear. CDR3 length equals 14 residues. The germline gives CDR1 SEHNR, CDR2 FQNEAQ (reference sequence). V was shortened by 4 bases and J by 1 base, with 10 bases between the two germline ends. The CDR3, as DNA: TGTGCCAGCAGCTCTATGCGCCAGAACACTGAAGCTTTCTTT. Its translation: CASSSMRQNTEAFF.

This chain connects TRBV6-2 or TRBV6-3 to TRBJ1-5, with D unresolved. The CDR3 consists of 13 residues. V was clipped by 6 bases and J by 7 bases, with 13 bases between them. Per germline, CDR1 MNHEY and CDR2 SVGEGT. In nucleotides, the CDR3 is TGTGCCAGCAGCCCCTACCCAAAGCAGCCCCAGCATTTT. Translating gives CASSPYPKQPQHF.